This TCR beta chain was captured in a study of blood T cell repertoires in COVID-19. In the study overall: Samples came from the United States, Italy and Spain, spanning acute and convalescent COVID-19. From T cells, B-cell-depleted T cells, or PBMCs came the material, which was cDNA or gDNA.

Per the original methods: Counts of nucleated cells, estimated from reference gene primer amplification, were obtained. The table came from immunoSEQ multiplex PCR; TCRdb's copy has only in-frame clones and leaves some out. That table supplies the V and J calls and clone size; D and trimming were determined from the DNA. Found here are 80,000 to 95,000 clones, around 87% of them singletons; the top ten hold roughly 17%. This CDR3 contains 15 residues. Germline V CDR1 and CDR2: SEHNR, FQNEAQ (reference sequence). Trimming took 3 bases from V and 4 from J; bases not matched to a gene: 9. This clone was recorded only once.

This chain links TRBV7-9 with TRBJ2-7, with TRBD1 identical over 7 bases. The source is a human donor in a cohort sampled during active COVID-19. The sample taken for sequencing was peripheral blood. The CDR3 DNA sequence: TGTGCCAGCAGCTTTTCTCCCCCGGGACAGTACGAGCAGTACTTC. Its protein product is CASSFSPPGQYEQYF.